Described below is a single T cell receptor beta chain sequence and its context. This clonotype appeared a few times. It has no known antigen specificity. No base quality values were provided; no much bigger clone lies one nucleotide off. The receptor library was made with 5' RACE. The data were produced on a NextSeq 500. To allow correction of PCR and sequencing errors, the TCR library protocol tagged every TCR cDNA molecule with a unique molecular identifier. The paper's data handling went like this. Decombinator tools were used for TCR identification, UMI-based error correction and CDR3 extraction. Expanded TCRs were defined as those above a frequency of 2 per 1,000, corresponding to the top 1% of the tumor frequency distribution. Rényi diversity was computed with the R vegan package after subsampling each repertoire 100 times to 5,000 TCRs. CDR3 similarity networks were constructed using string-kernel similarity of amino acid triplets, with links drawn between CDR3s whose pairwise similarity was above 0.82. In-frame beta chains were kept once TCRdb had trimmed the public reads at Q25 with fastp and called clones with MiXCR. Merged by CDR3 protein, the rows form single entries marked with the most common genes and DNA. TCRdb's processing, not the authors' own work, is the source of the V and J calls. The sample records about 85,000 distinct CDR3 sequences, about 20% of which are singletons. The biggest ten clones account for 6.2% of the sample.

Taken with the paper, the label for time point translates to: sample taken at primary tumor resection. Without any cell sorting, TCR sequencing was performed on whole RNA extracted either from tumor and nontumor lung tissue or from cryopreserved PBMC samples. Donors were over 60 patients with early-stage, untreated non-small cell lung cancer from the lung TRACERx cohort. Only patients for whom sufficient RNA was available from at least two tumor regions were selected for TCR sequencing. The data belong to a study of spatial heterogeneity in lung cancer (dated 2019 in TCRdb). Context from the whole study: More beta-chain than alpha-chain transcripts were consistently detected, likely reflecting higher beta-chain transcript abundance. In the raw uncorrected reads, each unique combination of TCR and UMI appeared more than ten times on average. The study quantitatively compared TCR alpha and beta repertoires across multiple tumor regions, matched nontumor lung and blood in non-small cell lung cancer. Nonsynonymous mutation counts, determined by whole-exome sequencing of tumor tissue, were related to TCR repertoire features. At surgery, both alpha and beta chains were TCR-sequenced in 220 tumor regions, 64 matched nontumor lung samples and some 60 PBMC samples.

CDR1 LNHDA and CDR2 SQIVND are derived from the germline V gene (reference sequence). The CDR3 holds 16 amino acids from the cysteine to the phenylalanine. The only DNA kept is the CDR3, 48 bases in frame from the first base. Relative to germline, V is 4 bases shorter and J is 1 base shorter, with 11 bases between their ends. The full study reports these points: Additional single-cell paired TCR alpha and beta sequencing was considered necessary to confirm, at a functional level, the hypothesis that regional TCRs recognize regional mutations. Ubiquitous expanded tumor TCRs were found in blood more often at tumor resection than at routine follow-up.

The sample consisted of PBMCs, taken at surgery. This TCR was sampled from a male donor with early-stage non-small cell lung cancer. The V and J genes are TRBV19 and TRBJ2-6; confidence is insufficient to name the D gene. The CDR3 region reads CASSRGSRSGANVLTF. The DNA is TGTGCCAGTAGTAGGGGATCCCGGTCTGGGGCCAACGTCCTGACTTTC.